The following is a T cell receptor beta chain sequence with its context. This specimen includes other DNA sequences encoding the same CDR3. The entry originates in a study of T cells in narcolepsy. Measured with immunoSEQ multiplex PCR; TCRdb has only the in-frame clones, and not every one. The sample has several thousand clones, more than 55% seen once; the top ten hold about 22%. The CDR3 runs to 17 residues. J lost 3 bases, V lost 0 bases, and 6 bases had no gene match. The V gene's germline CDR1 is LGHNA and CDR2 YSLEER. The chain couples TRBV4-3 to TRBJ1-2; 11 bases align to TRBD1. This TCR came from a human donor with narcolepsy. The specimen was CD45RA- memory CD8+ T cells from PBMCs. This CDR3 reads CASSQDWWDRGDYGYTF. As DNA, the CDR3 is TGCGCCAGCAGCCAAGATTGGTGGGACAGGGGGGACTATGGCTACACCTTC.